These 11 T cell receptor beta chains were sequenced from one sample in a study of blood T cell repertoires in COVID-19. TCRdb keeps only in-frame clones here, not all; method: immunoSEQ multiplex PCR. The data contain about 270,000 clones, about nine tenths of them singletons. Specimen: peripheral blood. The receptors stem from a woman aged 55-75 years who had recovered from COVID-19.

Written as DNA, the CDR3 is TGTGCCAGCAGCTTATCGGGGGGGACTGACACCATATATTTT. Translation: CASSLSGGTDTIYF. The J gene is TRBJ1-3, the V gene TRBV7-9; TRBD1 might be the D (5 bases). This CDR3 is 14 amino acids long. Per germline, CDR1 SEHNR and CDR2 FQNEAQ (reference sequence). Trimming removed 2 bases from V and 8 bases from J, with 13 bases in between.

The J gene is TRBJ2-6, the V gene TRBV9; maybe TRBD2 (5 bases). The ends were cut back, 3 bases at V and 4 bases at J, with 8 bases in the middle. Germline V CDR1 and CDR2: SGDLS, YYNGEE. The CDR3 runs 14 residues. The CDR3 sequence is CASSGGEGANVLTF. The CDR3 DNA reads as TGTGCCAGCAGCGGGGGAGAGGGGGCCAACGTCCTGACTTTC.

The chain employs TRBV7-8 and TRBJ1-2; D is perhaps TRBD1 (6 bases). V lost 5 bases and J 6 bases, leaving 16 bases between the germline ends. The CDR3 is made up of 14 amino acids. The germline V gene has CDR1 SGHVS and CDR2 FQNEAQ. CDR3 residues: CASSLLQGSDGYTF. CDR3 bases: TGTGCCAGCAGCCTACTACAGGGTTCCGATGGCTACACCTTC.

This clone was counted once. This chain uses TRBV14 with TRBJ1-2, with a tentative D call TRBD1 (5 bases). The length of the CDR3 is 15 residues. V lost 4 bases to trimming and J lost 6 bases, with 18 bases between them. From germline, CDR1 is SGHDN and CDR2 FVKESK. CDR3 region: CASSPLTGPLNGYTF. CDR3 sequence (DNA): TGTGCCAGCAGCCCCCTAACAGGCCCATTAAATGGCTACACCTTC. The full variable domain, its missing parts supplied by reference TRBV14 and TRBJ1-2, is EAGVTQFPSHSVIEKGQTVTLRCDPISGHDNLYWYRRVMGKEIKFLLHFVKESKQDESGMPNNRFLAERTGGTYSTLKVQPAELEDSGVYFCASSPLTGPLNGYTFGSGTRLTVV.

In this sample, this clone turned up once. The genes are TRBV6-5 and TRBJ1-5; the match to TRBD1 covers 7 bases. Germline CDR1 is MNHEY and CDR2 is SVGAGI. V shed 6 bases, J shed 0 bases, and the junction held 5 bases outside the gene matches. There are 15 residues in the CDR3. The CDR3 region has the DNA TGTGCCAGCAGCTCCGGGACAGATAGCAATCAGCCCCAGCATTTT. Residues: CASSSGTDSNQPQHF.

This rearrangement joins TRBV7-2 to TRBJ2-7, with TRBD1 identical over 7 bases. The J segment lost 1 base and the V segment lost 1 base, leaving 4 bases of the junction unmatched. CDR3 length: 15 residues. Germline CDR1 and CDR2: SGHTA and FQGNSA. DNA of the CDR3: TGTGCCAGCAGCTTAGGACAGGGCAGATCCTACGAGCAGTACTTC. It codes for CASSLGQGRSYEQYF.

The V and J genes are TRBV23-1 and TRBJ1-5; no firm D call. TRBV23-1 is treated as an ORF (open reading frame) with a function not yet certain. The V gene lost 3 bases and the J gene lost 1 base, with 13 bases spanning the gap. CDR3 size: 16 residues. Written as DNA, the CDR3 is TGCGCCAGCAGTCACCTTACAAGAGGGAGCAATCAGCCCCAGCATTTT. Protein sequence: CASSHLTRGSNQPQHF.

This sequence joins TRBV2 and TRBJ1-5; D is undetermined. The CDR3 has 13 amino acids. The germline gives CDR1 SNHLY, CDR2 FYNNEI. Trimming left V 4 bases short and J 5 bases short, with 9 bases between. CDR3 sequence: CASSAEDYQPQHF. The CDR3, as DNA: TGTGCCAGCAGTGCCGAAGACTATCAGCCCCAGCATTTT.

CDR3 region: CASSISGVHNEQFF. The CDR3 nucleotides are TGTGCCAGTAGTATTTCGGGGGTGCACAATGAGCAGTTCTTC. The chain has TRBV19 and TRBJ2-1; D is possibly TRBD2 (6 bases). The CDR3 consists of 14 residues. CDR1 is LNHDA, CDR2 SQIVND, per germline (reference sequence). V was pared by 3 bases and J by 5 bases, with 11 bases between.

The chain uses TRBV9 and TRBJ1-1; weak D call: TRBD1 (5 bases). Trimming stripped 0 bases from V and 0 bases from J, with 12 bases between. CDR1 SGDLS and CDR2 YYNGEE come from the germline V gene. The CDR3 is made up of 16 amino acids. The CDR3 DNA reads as TGTGCCAGCAGCGTAGCATTAGGGGCAGTGAACACTGAAGCTTTCTTT. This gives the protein CASSVALGAVNTEAFF.

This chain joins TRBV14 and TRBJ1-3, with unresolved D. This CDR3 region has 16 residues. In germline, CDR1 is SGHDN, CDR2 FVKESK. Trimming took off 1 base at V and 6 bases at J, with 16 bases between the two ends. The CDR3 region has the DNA TGTGCCAGCAGCCAAGTCGCTACGAGGATTATAAACACCATATATTTT. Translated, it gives CASSQVATRIINTIYF.